This TCR beta chain appears in the sequencing data of a study of chemoradiotherapy in HPV16-positive cancers. TCRdb keeps only in-frame clones here, not all; method: immunoSEQ multiplex PCR. The sample includes about 3,500 clones, roughly 95% of them seen just once. For this clone: Antigen: not known.

General study results and limits: Functional assays defining HPV-specific T cells used only a couple of HPV16-positive patients. For HPV16-positive patients, expanding HPV-responsive T cells associated with longer recurrence-free survival.

The V end was cut by 5 bases, the J end by 2 bases, with 9 bases between. Germline CDR1 SGHDN, CDR2 FVKESK. The CDR3 is made up of 14 amino acids. The chain combines TRBV14 with TRBJ2-2; the D gene is possibly TRBD1 (5 bases). The sequence was obtained from a human donor with HPV-associated anogenital cancer. Here the sequenced sample was tumor tissue, taken from a patient who underwent chemoradiotherapy. The chain's CDR3 is CASSTGVNTGELFF. CDR3 sequence (DNA): TGTGCCAGCAGCACAGGAGTTAACACCGGGGAGCTGTTTTTT.